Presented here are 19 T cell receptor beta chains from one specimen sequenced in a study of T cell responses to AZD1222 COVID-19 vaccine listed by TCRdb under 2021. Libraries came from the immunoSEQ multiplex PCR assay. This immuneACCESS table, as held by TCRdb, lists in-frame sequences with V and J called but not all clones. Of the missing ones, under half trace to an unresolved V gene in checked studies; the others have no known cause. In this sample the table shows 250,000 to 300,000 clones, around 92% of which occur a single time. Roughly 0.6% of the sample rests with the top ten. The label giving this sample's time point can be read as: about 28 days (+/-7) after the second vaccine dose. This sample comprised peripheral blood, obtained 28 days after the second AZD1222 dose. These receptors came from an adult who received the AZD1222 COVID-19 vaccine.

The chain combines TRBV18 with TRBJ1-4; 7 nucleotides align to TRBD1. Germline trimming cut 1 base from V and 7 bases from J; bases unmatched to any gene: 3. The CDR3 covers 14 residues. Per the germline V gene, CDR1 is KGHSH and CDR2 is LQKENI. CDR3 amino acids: CASSPRDSIEKLFF. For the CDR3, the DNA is TGTGCCAGCTCACCACGGGACAGCATTGAAAAACTGTTTTTT.

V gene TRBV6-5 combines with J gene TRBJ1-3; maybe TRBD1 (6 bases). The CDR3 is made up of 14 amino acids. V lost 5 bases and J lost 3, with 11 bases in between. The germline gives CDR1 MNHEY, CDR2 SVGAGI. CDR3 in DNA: TGTGCCAGCAGTCGGACAGCCTTTGGAAACACCATATATTTT. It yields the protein CASSRTAFGNTIYF.

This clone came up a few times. The CDR3 nucleotides are TGTGCCATCAGTGATAGCGGGGGCCTCACAGATACGCAGTATTTT. This gives the protein CAISDSGGLTDTQYF. This sequence joins TRBV10-3 and TRBJ2-3; 9 bases are shared with TRBD2. V was clipped by 3 bases and J by 2 bases; unmatched bases: 3. The CDR3 covers 15 residues. Germline V lookup: CDR1 ENHRY, CDR2 SYGVKD.

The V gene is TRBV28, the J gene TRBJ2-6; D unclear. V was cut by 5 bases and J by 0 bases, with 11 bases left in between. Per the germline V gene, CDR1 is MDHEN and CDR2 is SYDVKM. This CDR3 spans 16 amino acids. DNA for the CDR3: TGTGCCAGCAGTCTCCGATGGGCCTCTGGGGCCAACGTCCTGACTTTC. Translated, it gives CASSLRWASGANVLTF. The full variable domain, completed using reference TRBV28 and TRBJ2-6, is DVKVTQSSRYLVKRTGEKVFLECVQDMDHENMFWYRQDPGLGLRLIYFSYDVKMKEKGDIPEGYSVSREKKERFSLILESASTNQTSMYLCASSLRWASGANVLTFGAGSRLTVL.

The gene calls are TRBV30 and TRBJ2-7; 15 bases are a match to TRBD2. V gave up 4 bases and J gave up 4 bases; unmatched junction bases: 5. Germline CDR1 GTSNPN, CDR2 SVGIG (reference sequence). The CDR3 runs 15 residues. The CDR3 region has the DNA TGTGCCTGGAAAGGGGGGACTAGCGGGAGGTACGAGCAGTACTTC. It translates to CAWKGGTSGRYEQYF.

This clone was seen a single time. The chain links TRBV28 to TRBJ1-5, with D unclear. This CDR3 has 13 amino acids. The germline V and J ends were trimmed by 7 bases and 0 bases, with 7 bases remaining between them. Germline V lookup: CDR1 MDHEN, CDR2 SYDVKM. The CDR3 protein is CASTYNSNQPQHF. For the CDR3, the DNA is TGTGCCAGCACATACAATAGCAATCAGCCCCAGCATTTT.

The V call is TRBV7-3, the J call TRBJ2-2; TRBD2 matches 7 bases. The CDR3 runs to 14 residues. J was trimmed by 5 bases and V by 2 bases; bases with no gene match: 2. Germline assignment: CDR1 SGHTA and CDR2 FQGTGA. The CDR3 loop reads CASSLGRGTGELFF. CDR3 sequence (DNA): TGTGCCAGCAGCTTAGGGAGGGGAACCGGGGAGCTGTTTTTT.

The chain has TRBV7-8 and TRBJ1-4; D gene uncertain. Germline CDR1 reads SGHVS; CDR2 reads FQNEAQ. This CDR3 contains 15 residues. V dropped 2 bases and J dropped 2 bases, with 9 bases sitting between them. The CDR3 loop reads CASSLRKDTNEKLFF. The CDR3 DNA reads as TGTGCCAGCAGCTTACGAAAGGACACTAATGAAAAACTGTTTTTT.

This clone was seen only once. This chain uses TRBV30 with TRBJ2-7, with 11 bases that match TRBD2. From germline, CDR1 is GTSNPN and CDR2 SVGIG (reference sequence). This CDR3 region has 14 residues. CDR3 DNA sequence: TGTGCATCCTCTAGCGGGAGGCCTCCTTGGGAGCAGTACTTC. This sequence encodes CASSSGRPPWEQYF.

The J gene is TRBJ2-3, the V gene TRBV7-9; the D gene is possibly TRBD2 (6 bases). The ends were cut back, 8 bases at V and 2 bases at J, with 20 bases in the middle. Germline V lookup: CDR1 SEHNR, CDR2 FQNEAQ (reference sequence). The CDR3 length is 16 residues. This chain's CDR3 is CASSPHPGLSTDTQYF. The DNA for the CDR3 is TGTGCCAGCTCTCCGCATCCGGGACTTTCCACAGATACGCAGTATTTT.

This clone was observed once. The CDR3 bases are TGTGCCAGCAGCTTAAGCGGGGCCCGAACCAACACTGAAGCTTTCTTT. Encoded protein: CASSLSGARTNTEAFF. This rearrangement joins TRBV7-9 to TRBJ1-1, with D tentatively TRBD1 (5 bases). The CDR3 runs to 16 residues. Trimming removed 2 bases at V and 2 bases at J, with 15 bases between. CDR1 SEHNR and CDR2 FQNEAQ come from the germline V gene (reference sequence).

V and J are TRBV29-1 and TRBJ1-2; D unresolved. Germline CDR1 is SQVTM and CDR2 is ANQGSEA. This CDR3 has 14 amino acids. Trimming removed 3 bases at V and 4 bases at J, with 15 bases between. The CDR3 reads CSVDHRGGPYGYTF. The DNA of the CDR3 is TGCAGCGTTGACCATCGGGGAGGGCCCTATGGCTACACCTTC.

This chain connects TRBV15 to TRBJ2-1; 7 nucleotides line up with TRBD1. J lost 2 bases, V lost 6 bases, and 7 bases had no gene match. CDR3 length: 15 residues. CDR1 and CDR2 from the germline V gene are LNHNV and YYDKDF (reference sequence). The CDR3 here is CATSPTGVTYNEQFF. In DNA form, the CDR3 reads TGTGCCACCAGTCCTACAGGGGTCACCTACAATGAGCAGTTCTTC.

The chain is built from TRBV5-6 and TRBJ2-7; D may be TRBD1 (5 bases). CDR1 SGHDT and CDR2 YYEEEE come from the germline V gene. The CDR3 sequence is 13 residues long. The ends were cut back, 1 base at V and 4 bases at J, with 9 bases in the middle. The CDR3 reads CASSLYGAYEQYF. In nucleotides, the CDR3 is TGTGCCAGCAGCTTGTATGGGGCTTACGAGCAGTACTTC.

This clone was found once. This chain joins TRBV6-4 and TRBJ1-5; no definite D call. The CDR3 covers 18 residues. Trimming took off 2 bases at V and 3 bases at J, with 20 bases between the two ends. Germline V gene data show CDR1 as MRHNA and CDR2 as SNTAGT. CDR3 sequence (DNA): TGTGCCAGCAGTGACGTTGGGGTGTCGGACCGAATCAATCAGCCCCAGCATTTT. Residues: CASSDVGVSDRINQPQHF.

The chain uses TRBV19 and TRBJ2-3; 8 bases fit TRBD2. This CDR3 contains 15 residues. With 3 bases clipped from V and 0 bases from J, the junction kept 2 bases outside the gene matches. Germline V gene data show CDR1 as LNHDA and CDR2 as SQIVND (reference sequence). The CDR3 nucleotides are TGTGCCAGTAGTATTATAGCGGGGAGCACAGATACGCAGTATTTT. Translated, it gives CASSIIAGSTDTQYF.

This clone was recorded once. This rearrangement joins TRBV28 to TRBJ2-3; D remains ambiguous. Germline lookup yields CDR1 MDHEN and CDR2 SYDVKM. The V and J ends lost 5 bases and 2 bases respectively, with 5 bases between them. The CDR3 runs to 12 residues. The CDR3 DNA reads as TGTGCCAGCAGTCCCCCCACAGATACGCAGTATTTT. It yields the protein CASSPPTDTQYF. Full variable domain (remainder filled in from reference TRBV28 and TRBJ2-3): DVKVTQSSRYLVKRTGEKVFLECVQDMDHENMFWYRQDPGLGLRLIYFSYDVKMKEKGDIPEGYSVSREKKERFSLILESASTNQTSMYLCASSPPTDTQYFGPGTRLTVL.

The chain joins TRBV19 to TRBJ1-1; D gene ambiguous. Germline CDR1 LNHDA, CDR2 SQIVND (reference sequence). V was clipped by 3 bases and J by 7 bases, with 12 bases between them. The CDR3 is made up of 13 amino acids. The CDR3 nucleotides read TGTGCCAGTAGTATTAAGTGGGCAGGTGAAGCTTTCTTT. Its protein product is CASSIKWAGEAFF.

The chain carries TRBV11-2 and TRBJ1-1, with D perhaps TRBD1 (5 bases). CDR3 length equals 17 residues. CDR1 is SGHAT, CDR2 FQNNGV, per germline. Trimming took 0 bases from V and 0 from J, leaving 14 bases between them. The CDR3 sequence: CASSLEAWGGLNTEAFF. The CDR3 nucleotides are TGTGCCAGCAGCTTAGAGGCTTGGGGGGGGTTGAACACTGAAGCTTTCTTT.